The rows below give T cell receptor beta chains drawn from one sample of a study of identical twins. Each CDR3 protein gets one entry after TCRdb re-called the 5' RACE reads with MiXCR. The sample carries around 470,000 distinct CDR3 sequences, about 14% recorded once. These data also formed part of another study, on yellow fever vaccine responses in identical twins.

The sample taken for sequencing was CD4+ T cells sorted from blood. These receptors originate from a woman younger than 35 in good health. Both conserved end residues are part of each CDR3. A D gene is named only where the DNA matches it firmly. Clone sizes are shown as once, few or many counts, or a class when the clone is expanded.

J gene	V gene	D gene	clone size	CDR3 protein	CDR3 DNA
TRBJ1-3	TRBV12-3/TRBV12-4	NA	few	CASSSVSTGNTIYF	TGTGCCAGCAGTTCAGTGTCGACTGGAAACACCATATATTTT
TRBJ2-7	TRBV5-1	NA	few	CASSPLLGSNEQYF	TGCGCCAGCAGCCCCCTCCTGGGTTCCAACGAGCAGTACTTC
TRBJ2-5	TRBV7-2	NA	few	CASSRHPAETQYF	TGTGCCAGCAGCCGACATCCCGCAGAGACCCAGTACTTC
TRBJ2-4	TRBV15	NA	few	CATSRRDLGAKNIQYF	TGTGCCACCAGCAGACGGGACCTGGGAGCCAAAAACATTCAGTACTTC
TRBJ2-5	TRBV11-2	TRBD1	few	CASSYRGSETQYF	TGTGCCAGCAGCTACAGGGGGTCGGAGACCCAGTACTTC
TRBJ2-6	TRBV4-3	NA	few	CASSQDGEAGANVLTF	TGCGCCAGCAGCCAAGATGGGGAGGCTGGGGCCAACGTCCTGACTTTC
TRBJ2-7	TRBV6-5	TRBD2	few	CASSYRRLAGVYEQYF	TGTGCCAGCAGTTACCGGCGACTAGCGGGAGTCTACGAGCAGTACTTC
TRBJ2-1	TRBV5-1	TRBD2	many	CASSLGLAGVYNEQFF	TGCGCCAGCAGCCTGGGACTAGCGGGAGTCTACAATGAGCAGTTCTTC
TRBJ2-3	TRBV2	TRBD2	many	CASSAGGAGTDTQYF	TGTGCCAGCAGTGCCGGGGGGGCGGGCACAGATACGCAGTATTTT
TRBJ1-1	TRBV6-1	TRBD1	few	CASTAGTANTEAFF	TGTGCCAGCACCGCTGGGACAGCGAACACTGAAGCTTTCTTT